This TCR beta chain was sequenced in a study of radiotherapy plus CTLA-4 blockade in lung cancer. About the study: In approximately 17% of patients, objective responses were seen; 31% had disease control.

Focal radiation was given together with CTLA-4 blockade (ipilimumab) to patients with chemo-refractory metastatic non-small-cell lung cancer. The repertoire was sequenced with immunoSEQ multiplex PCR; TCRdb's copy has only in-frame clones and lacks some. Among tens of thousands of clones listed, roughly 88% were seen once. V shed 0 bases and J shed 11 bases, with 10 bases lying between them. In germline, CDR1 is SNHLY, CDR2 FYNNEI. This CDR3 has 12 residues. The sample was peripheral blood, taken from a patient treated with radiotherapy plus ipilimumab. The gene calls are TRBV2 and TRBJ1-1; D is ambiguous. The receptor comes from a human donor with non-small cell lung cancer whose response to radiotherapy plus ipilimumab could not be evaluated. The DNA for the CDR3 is TGTGCCAGCAGTGAAGCAACTGAGAGGGCTTTCTTT. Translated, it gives CASSEATERAFF.